Listed below are T cell receptor beta chains from one sample, sequenced in a study of blood T cell repertoires in COVID-19. Only in-frame clones appear in the TCRdb table, and some are missing; sequencing was by immunoSEQ multiplex PCR. The sample shows roughly 120,000 clones, 85% of them seen only once. Sequences were obtained from peripheral blood. All receptors derive from a woman over 75 with COVID-19, enrolled during active disease. Both conserved end residues are part of each CDR3. D genes are given only for firm matches. The size field is filled for only some rows; it gives once, few, many or a size class.

TRBV28,.,.,TRBJ1-5,TGTGCCAGCAGTCAAGGCCGGGGTAATCAGCCCCAGCATTTT,CASSQGRGNQPQHF
TRBV18,.,.,TRBJ2-3,TGTGCCAGCTCACCCGATAGCAGCCCTAGCACAGATACGCAGTATTTT,CASSPDSSPSTDTQYF
TRBV3-1/TRBV3-2,.,TRBD2,TRBJ2-5,TGTGCCAGCAGCCAAGCCTACGGAGCTAGCGGGAGTCCAGAGACCCAGTACTTC,CASSQAYGASGSPETQYF
TRBV10-3,once,TRBD1,TRBJ2-7,TGTGCCATCAGTCCGGGACAGGGACCCTACGAGCAGTACTTC,CAISPGQGPYEQYF
TRBV24-1,.,.,TRBJ2-3,TGTGCCACCAGTGATCCTCAGGGTAACGCGGCAGATACGCAGTATTTT,CATSDPQGNAADTQYF
TRBV18,.,.,TRBJ1-2,TGTGCCAGCTCACCACGTCAGGGTGGATATGGCTACACCTTC,CASSPRQGGYGYTF
TRBV11-1,.,TRBD2,TRBJ2-4,TGTGCCAGCAGTTATGAGCGGGAGGGCATTCAGTACTTC,CASSYEREGIQYF
TRBV10-2,.,TRBD2,TRBJ2-3,TGCGCCAGCACCAGTTTGGCGGGAGGGAGGGCAGATACGCAGTATTTT,CASTSLAGGRADTQYF
TRBV4-1,.,TRBD2,TRBJ2-1,TGCGCCAGCAGCCAAGTCGGGACTAGCGGGATCAATGAGCAGTTCTTC,CASSQVGTSGINEQFF
TRBV6-1,.,TRBD1,TRBJ1-1,TGTGCCAGCAGTGAACGACAGGGGTTATCTGAAGCTTTCTTT,CASSERQGLSEAFF
TRBV27,.,.,TRBJ1-6,TGTGCCAGCAGTTTTGAGGGGGGGCTGGGTTCACCCCTCCACTTT,CASSFEGGLGSPLHF
TRBV27,.,TRBD1,TRBJ1-5,TGTGCCAGCAGTTTTATTGGACAGGGGGTCTCAGGTGGCAATCAGCCCCAGCATTTT,CASSFIGQGVSGGNQPQHF
TRBV7-9,.,.,TRBJ2-7,TGTGCCAGCAGCATCACAGATTACGAGCAGTACTTC,CASSITDYEQYF
TRBV5-6,.,.,TRBJ2-1,TGTGCCGGCAGCTATCAGAATTACAATGAGCAGTTCTTC,CAGSYQNYNEQFF
TRBV18,.,TRBD1,TRBJ2-1,TGTGCCAGCTCACCAGGGGGACAGCGAGCTCTTCACAATGAGCAGTTCTTC,CASSPGGQRALHNEQFF
TRBV5-1,.,TRBD1,TRBJ1-4,TGCGCCAGCAGCGATCCCGGGACAGTTGCAACTAATGAAAAACTGTTTTTT,CASSDPGTVATNEKLFF
TRBV4-2,.,TRBD2,TRBJ2-7,TGTGCCAGCAGCCAAGCCCTAGCGGGAGGCGAGCAGTACTTC,CASSQALAGGEQYF
TRBV4-3,.,TRBD1,TRBJ1-6,TGCGCCAGCAGCAACATACAGGGGAATTCACCCCTCCACTTT,CASSNIQGNSPLHF
TRBV28,.,.,TRBJ1-3,TGTGCCAGCAGTTTAAATGCAGGAGGAAACACCATATATTTT,CASSLNAGGNTIYF
TRBV7-9,.,.,TRBJ1-4,TGTGCCAGCAGCCCCCGAACAGGTTCTAGGTCTGAAAAACTGTTTTTT,CASSPRTGSRSEKLFF
TRBV7-6,.,TRBD2,TRBJ2-7,TGTGCCAGCAGCCCCCGAGCGGGATCGTCCTACGAGCAGTACTTC,CASSPRAGSSYEQYF
TRBV2,.,TRBD2,TRBJ2-3,TGTGCCAGTAGCGGGAGGGGCACAGATACGCAGTATTTT,CASSGRGTDTQYF
TRBV4-2,once,TRBD2,TRBJ2-1,TGTGCCAGCAGCCAAGGGCTAGCGGGAGGCGGTGAGCAGTTCTTC,CASSQGLAGGGEQFF
TRBV6-5,.,.,TRBJ1-6,TGTGCCAGCAGTTACCGAATACAGGGAGATTCACCCCTCCACTTT,CASSYRIQGDSPLHF
TRBV5-1,.,.,TRBJ2-3,TGCGCCAGCAGCAGAGAGGGCACAGATACGCAGTATTTT,CASSREGTDTQYF
TRBV6-1,few,TRBD2,TRBJ2-3,TGTGCCAGCAGTGTCTGGGGACTAGCGGGAGGATCATCGCCCACAGATACGCAGTATTTT,CASSVWGLAGGSSPTDTQYF
TRBV10-1,.,TRBD1,TRBJ1-2,TGCGCCAGCTGGGGACAGGGGATAGGTGGCTACACCTTC,CASWGQGIGGYTF
TRBV6-5,few,.,TRBJ1-2,TGTGCCAGCAGTTACGATAGCTATGGCTACACCTTC,CASSYDSYGYTF
TRBV6-1,.,.,TRBJ1-2,TGTGCCAGCAGTGAGAGAGAAGCTAACTATGGCTACACCTTC,CASSEREANYGYTF
TRBV7-8,.,.,TRBJ2-1,TGTGCCAGCAGCCCCCACCGGACTCGCTCCTACAATGAGCAGTTCTTC,CASSPHRTRSYNEQFF
TRBV12-3/TRBV12-4,.,.,TRBJ1-2,TGTGCCAGCAGTCTGGGGGGAAGCTATGGCTACACCTTC,CASSLGGSYGYTF
TRBV5-1,once,TRBD2,TRBJ2-3,TGCGCCAGCAGCTTGGTGACTAGCGGGAGGGGGAGTACAGATACGCAGTATTTT,CASSLVTSGRGSTDTQYF
TRBV5-4,.,TRBD2,TRBJ2-3,TGTGCCAGCAGCCCGGGAGGCGTCACAGATACGCAGTATTTT,CASSPGGVTDTQYF
TRBV12-3/TRBV12-4,few,.,TRBJ2-5,TGTGCCAGCACCCCAGGAAGGGGAGAGACCCAGTACTTC,CASTPGRGETQYF
TRBV19,.,.,TRBJ2-4,TGTGCCAGTAGTATTCACCCAACCCTAGGACAGCTAGCCAAAAACATTCAGTACTTC,CASSIHPTLGQLAKNIQYF
TRBV9,few,TRBD2,TRBJ2-7,TGTGCCAGCAGCGGGGGAGGGCGGGAAGGCTCTAACGAGCAGTACTTC,CASSGGGREGSNEQYF
TRBV4-3,.,.,TRBJ2-1,TGCGCCAGCAGCCATTCACAGGGCCTCAGCGCCCCCGATGAGCAGTTCTTC,CASSHSQGLSAPDEQFF
TRBV10-3,.,.,TRBJ1-4,TGTGCCATCAGTGAGTCGATGGGAGGGCCGGAGAAACTGTTTTTT,CAISESMGGPEKLFF
TRBV19,.,TRBD1,TRBJ1-2,TGTGCCAGTAACCCTGGGACAGGCTATGGCTACACCTTC,CASNPGTGYGYTF
TRBV27,.,TRBD1,TRBJ2-5,TGTGCCAGCAGTTTCACAGGGGATAGGGAGACCCAGTACTTC,CASSFTGDRETQYF
TRBV15,.,TRBD1,TRBJ2-5,TGTGCCACCAGCACCAGGGACAGGGATGAGACCCAGTACTTC,CATSTRDRDETQYF
TRBV19,.,TRBD1,TRBJ1-1,TGTGCCAGTAGTCCCCGGGACAGGGCCTCCACTGAAGCTTTCTTT,CASSPRDRASTEAFF
TRBV9,.,.,TRBJ2-5,TGTGCCAGCAGCGGTGGTCGGCTCGACAAGGAGACCCAGTACTTC,CASSGGRLDKETQYF
TRBV25-1,.,.,TRBJ2-5,TGTGCCAGCAGGAATACCTTTCGGGAGACCCAGTACTTC,CASRNTFRETQYF
TRBV11-2,.,TRBD2,TRBJ2-7,TGTGCCAGCAGCTTGCGGGGGGGGCGGGCATCACTCCCCTACGAGCAGTACTTC,CASSLRGGRASLPYEQYF
TRBV4-3,.,.,TRBJ1-1,TGCGCCAGCAGCCAAAGCCCCGGGAACACTGAAGCTTTCTTT,CASSQSPGNTEAFF
TRBV2,few,TRBD1,TRBJ1-2,TGTGCCAGCAGGGGGGTCCGGACAGGGGATGATGGCTACACCTTC,CASRGVRTGDDGYTF